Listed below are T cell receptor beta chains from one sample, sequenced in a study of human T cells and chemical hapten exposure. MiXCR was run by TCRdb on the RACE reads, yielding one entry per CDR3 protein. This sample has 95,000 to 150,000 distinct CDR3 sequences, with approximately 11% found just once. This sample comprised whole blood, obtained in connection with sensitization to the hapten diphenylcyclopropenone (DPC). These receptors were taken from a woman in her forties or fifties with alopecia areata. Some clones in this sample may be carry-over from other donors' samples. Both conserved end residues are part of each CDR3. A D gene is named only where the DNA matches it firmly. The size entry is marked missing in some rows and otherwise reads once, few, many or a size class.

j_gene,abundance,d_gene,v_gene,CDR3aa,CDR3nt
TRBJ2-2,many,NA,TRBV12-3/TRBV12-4,CASRPTGITGELFF,TGTGCCAGCAGACCTACAGGGATCACCGGGGAGCTGTTTTTT
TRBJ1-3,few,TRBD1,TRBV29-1,CSAAVGQPGNTIYF,TGCAGCGCTGCAGTGGGACAGCCCGGAAACACCATATATTTT
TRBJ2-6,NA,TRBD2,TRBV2,CASKREGSSGANVLTF,TGTGCCAGCAAGCGGGAGGGGAGCTCTGGGGCCAACGTCCTGACTTTC
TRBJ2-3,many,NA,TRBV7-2,CASSFFTTDTQYF,TGTGCCAGCAGCTTTTTCACGACAGATACGCAGTATTTT
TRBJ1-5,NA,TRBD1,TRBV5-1,CASSLTGGKGNQPQHF,TGCGCCAGCAGCTTGACAGGGGGCAAGGGCAATCAGCCCCAGCATTTT
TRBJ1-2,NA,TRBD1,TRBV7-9,CASSSYWDSMNYGYTF,TGTGCCAGCAGCTCCTATTGGGACAGTATGAACTATGGCTACACCTTC
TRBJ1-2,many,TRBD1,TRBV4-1,CASSQGQGWAYGYTF,TGCGCCAGCAGCCAAGGACAGGGGTGGGCCTATGGCTACACCTTC
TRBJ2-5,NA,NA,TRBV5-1,CASSLLDSSQEGQETQYF,TGCGCCAGCAGCTTGCTGGACAGCTCTCAGGAGGGGCAAGAGACCCAGTACTTC
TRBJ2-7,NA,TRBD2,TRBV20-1,CSARVSRTSGYEQYF,TGCAGTGCTAGAGTCTCCAGGACTAGCGGATACGAGCAGTACTTC
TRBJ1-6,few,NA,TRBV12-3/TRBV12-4,CASSFQGNSPLHF,TGTGCCAGCAGTTTCCAGGGGAATTCACCCCTCCACTTT
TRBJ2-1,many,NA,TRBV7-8,CASSLAPGQENEQFF,TGTGCCAGCAGCTTAGCCCCAGGGCAGGAGAATGAGCAGTTCTTC
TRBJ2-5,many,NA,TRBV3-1,CASSQGGGRQETQYF,TGTGCCAGCAGCCAAGGGGGAGGACGTCAAGAGACCCAGTACTTC
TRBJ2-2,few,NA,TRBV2,CASSKGQGEGPGELFF,TGTGCCAGCTCTAAAGGTCAGGGTGAAGGACCCGGGGAGCTGTTTTTT
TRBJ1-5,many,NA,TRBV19,CASSMGQGNQPQHF,TGTGCCAGTAGTATGGGCCAGGGAAATCAGCCCCAGCATTTT
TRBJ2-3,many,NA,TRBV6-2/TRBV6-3,CASTRGASRGDTQYF,TGTGCCAGCACCCGGGGGGCCTCCCGAGGAGATACGCAGTATTTT
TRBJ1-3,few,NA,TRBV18,CASSPLRGRLGNTIYF,TGTGCCAGCTCACCACTCCGGGGGCGCTTAGGAAACACCATATATTTT
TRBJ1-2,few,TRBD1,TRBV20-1,CSARDKQGRTDGYTF,TGCAGTGCTAGAGATAAACAGGGGAGGACGGATGGCTACACCTTC
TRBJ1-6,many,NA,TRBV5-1,CASSLAGSGYNSPLHF,TGCGCCAGCAGCTTGGCGGGGTCGGGGTATAATTCACCCCTCCACTTT
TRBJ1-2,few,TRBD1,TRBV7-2,CASSSTLIDRGYGYTF,TGTGCCAGCAGCTCAACCCTAATTGACAGGGGGTATGGCTACACCTTC
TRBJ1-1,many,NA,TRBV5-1,CASSFGREAFF,TGCGCCAGCAGCTTCGGCCGGGAAGCTTTCTTT
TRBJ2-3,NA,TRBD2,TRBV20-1,CSARRVGGGGLGTDTQYF,TGCAGTGCTAGGCGCGTCGGCGGGGGGGGCCTGGGCACAGATACGCAGTATTTT
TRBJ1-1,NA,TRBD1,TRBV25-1,CASSENGTGEGTEAFF,TGTGCCAGCAGTGAAAACGGGACAGGGGAGGGGACTGAAGCTTTCTTT
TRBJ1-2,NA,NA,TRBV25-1,CASSADMNYGYTF,TGTGCCAGCAGTGCGGACATGAACTATGGCTACACCTTC
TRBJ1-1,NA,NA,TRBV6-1,CASSVQGLTYTEAFF,TGTGCCAGCAGCGTCCAGGGTCTTACCTACACTGAAGCTTTCTTT
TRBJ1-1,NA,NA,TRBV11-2,CASSFGTAIEAFF,TGTGCCAGCAGCTTCGGGACCGCAATTGAAGCTTTCTTT
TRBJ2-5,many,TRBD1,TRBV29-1,CSVEDLGQGKETQYF,TGCAGCGTTGAAGATCTGGGACAGGGTAAAGAGACCCAGTACTTC
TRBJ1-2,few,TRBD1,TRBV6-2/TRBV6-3,CASNQSRTGRGYTF,TGTGCCAGCAATCAATCTCGGACAGGCCGTGGCTACACCTTC
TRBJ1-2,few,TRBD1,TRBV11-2,CASSFRDRVNYGYTF,TGTGCCAGCAGCTTCCGGGACAGGGTAAACTATGGCTACACCTTC
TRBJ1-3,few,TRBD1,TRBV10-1,CASILDRASPSGNTIYF,TGCGCCAGCATCCTGGACAGGGCATCTCCCTCTGGAAACACCATATATTTT
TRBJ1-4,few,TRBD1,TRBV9,CASSVGDRANEKLFF,TGTGCCAGCAGCGTAGGTGACAGGGCTAATGAAAAACTGTTTTTT
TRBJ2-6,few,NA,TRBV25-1,CASSGRVSGANVLTF,TGTGCCAGCAGTGGCAGGGTCTCTGGGGCCAACGTCCTGACTTTC
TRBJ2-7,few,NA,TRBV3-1,CASSHPRDEQYF,TGTGCCAGCAGCCACCCCAGGGACGAGCAGTACTTC
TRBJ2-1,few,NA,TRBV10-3,CAISTTRGSTEQFF,TGTGCCATCAGCACGACTAGAGGATCAACTGAGCAGTTCTTC
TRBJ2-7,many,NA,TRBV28,CASSLGAGWYEQYF,TGTGCCAGCAGTTTGGGGGCGGGATGGTACGAGCAGTACTTC
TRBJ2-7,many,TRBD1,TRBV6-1,CASSHRQGSSEQYF,TGTGCCAGCAGCCACCGACAGGGGAGCTCCGAGCAGTACTTC
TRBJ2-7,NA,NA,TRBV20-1,CSALSTGRINEQYF,TGCAGTGCCCTTAGCACAGGGAGGATAAACGAGCAGTACTTC